This passage covers 20 T cell receptor beta chains from one sample sequenced in a study of graft-versus-host responses after intestinal transplantation. Here immunoSEQ multiplex PCR was the method, and the copy in TCRdb shows in-frame clones only, minus some. The sample holds tens of thousands of clones, around 90% seen once. This specimen consisted of bone marrow, obtained 734 days after intestinal transplantation. Source of these receptors: a human patient who received an intestinal transplant, so some T cells may come from the graft donor.

The chain joins TRBV5-1 to TRBJ2-7; D possibly corresponds to TRBD2 (5 bases). Trimming removed 1 base from V and 3 bases from J, with 14 bases in between. CDR3 length: 15 residues. CDR1 and CDR2 (germline): SGHRS, YFSETQ. The CDR3 spells CASSLHEGEDYEQYF. The CDR3 DNA reads as TGCGCCAGCAGCTTGCACGAGGGAGAAGACTACGAGCAGTACTTC.

The chain is built from TRBV11-1 and TRBJ2-1, with D tentatively TRBD1 (8 bases). The CDR3 sequence is 16 residues long. V gave up 1 base and J gave up 4 bases, with 14 bases separating them. CDR1 SGHAT and CDR2 FQDESV come from the germline V gene (reference sequence). The chain's CDR3 is CASSLGGGQAYNEQFF. The DNA of the CDR3 is TGTGCCAGCAGCTTAGGGGGGGGACAGGCGTACAATGAGCAGTTCTTC.

The chain combines TRBV28 with TRBJ2-1, with TRBD2 identical over 9 bases. CDR1 is MDHEN and CDR2 is SYDVKM in the germline V gene. The CDR3 has 15 amino acids. The V gene end was trimmed by 6 bases and the J gene end by 5 bases; junction bases not matched to a gene: 8. The CDR3 loop reads CASRDSGRGNNEQFF. The CDR3 coding sequence is TGTGCCAGCAGGGATAGCGGGAGAGGCAACAATGAGCAGTTCTTC.

The chain couples TRBV4-1 to TRBJ1-6, with D possibly TRBD1 on 6 matching bases. The CDR3 sequence is 17 residues long. Trimming removed 3 bases from V and 5 bases from J, with 17 bases in between. CDR1 and CDR2 from the germline V gene are MGHRA and YSYEKL. The CDR3 DNA reads as TGCGCCAGCAGCCAGACACCCCCGGGACAAAATAATTCACCCCTCCACTTT. It is translated as CASSQTPPGQNNSPLHF.

The chain carries TRBV6-6 and TRBJ1-6, with unresolved D. CDR1 MNHNY and CDR2 SVGAGI come from the germline V gene (reference sequence). V was cut by 5 bases and J by 7 bases, with 15 bases left in between. The CDR3 extends over 15 amino acids. The CDR3 nucleotides read TGTGCCAGCAGTCTCGGGCGGGTAAGGAATTCACCCCTCCACTTT. Amino acid sequence: CASSLGRVRNSPLHF.

The V call is TRBV7-6, the J call TRBJ2-5; 7 bases are a match to TRBD2. With 7 bases clipped from V and 5 bases from J, the junction kept 13 bases outside the gene matches. The CDR3 covers 15 residues. The germline V gene encodes CDR1 SGHVS and CDR2 FNYEAQ. CDR3 region: CASTLKIGGWETQYF. The CDR3 DNA sequence: TGTGCCAGCACCTTGAAAATCGGGGGGTGGGAGACCCAGTACTTC.

The chain links TRBV5-1 to TRBJ1-4; tentative D call: TRBD1 (6 bases). The CDR3 loop spans 16 amino acids. Trimming removed 4 bases from V and 7 bases from J, with 20 bases in between. Germline V lookup: CDR1 SGHRS, CDR2 YFSETQ. The CDR3 region is CASSPTQGSRGEKLFF. Written as DNA, the CDR3 is TGCGCCAGCAGCCCAACCCAGGGGAGTAGAGGTGAAAAACTGTTTTTT.

The gene calls are TRBV6-1 and TRBJ2-7, with a possible D match to TRBD1 (6 bases). Germline CDR1 is MNHNS and CDR2 is SASEGT. CDR3 size: 15 residues. The V end lost 0 bases, the J end lost 1 base, and 10 bases lay between the germline ends. CDR3 sequence (DNA): TGTGCCAGCAGTGAAGCTACAGGGTTATCCTACGAGCAGTACTTC. Protein sequence: CASSEATGLSYEQYF.

The chain carries TRBV10-1 and TRBJ2-3; D not certain. V lost 6 bases and J 8 bases, leaving 15 bases between the germline ends. From germline, CDR1 is WNHNN and CDR2 SYGVQD (reference sequence). CDR3 size: 13 residues. Here the CDR3 reads CASSQGLDATQYF. The CDR3 DNA follows: TGCGCCAGCAGCCAAGGGCTAGATGCTACGCAGTATTTT.

The J gene is TRBJ1-2, the V gene TRBV5-1; 7 bases are a match to TRBD1. V trimming: 4 bases; J trimming: 8 bases; junction bases outside the gene matches: 8. In germline, CDR1 is SGHRS, CDR2 YFSETQ. This CDR3 is built from 13 residues. CDR3 coding DNA: TGCGCCAGCAGCCGTACAGGGGCTGAGGGCTACACCTTC. Translated, it gives CASSRTGAEGYTF.

J is TRBJ1-2 and V is TRBV6-1; TRBD1 might be the D (5 bases). V shed 7 bases and J shed 4 bases, with 16 bases lying between them. This CDR3 comprises 14 residues. Germline assignment: CDR1 MNHNS and CDR2 SASEGT. The CDR3 sequence: CASKVSGSSYGYTF. As DNA, the CDR3 is TGTGCCAGCAAGGTATCAGGGAGTAGCTATGGCTACACCTTC.

The rearrangement links TRBV19 to TRBJ2-2, with D perhaps matching TRBD2 (5 bases). V was cut by 4 bases and J by 6 bases, with 18 bases left in between. Germline V gives CDR1 LNHDA, CDR2 SQIVND (reference sequence). The CDR3 spans 16 residues. The CDR3 DNA follows: TGTGCCAGTAGTAACGGGTTTGAGGACTTCGCCGGGGAGCTGTTTTTT. Encoded protein: CASSNGFEDFAGELFF. Drawing the rest from reference TRBV19 and TRBJ2-2, the complete variable domain is DGGITQSPKYLFRKEGQNVTLSCEQNLNHDAMYWYRQDPGQGLRLIYYSQIVNDFQKGDIAEGYSVSREKKESFPLTVTSAQKNPTAFYLCASSNGFEDFAGELFFGEGSRLTVL.

The V gene is TRBV9, the J gene TRBJ2-7, with D perhaps TRBD2 (6 bases). The CDR3 sequence is 14 residues long. V was shortened by 7 bases and J by 0 bases, with 14 bases between the two germline ends. CDR1 and CDR2 (germline): SGDLS, YYNGEE. CDR3: CASSIGTGSYEQYF. CDR3 coding DNA: TGTGCCAGCTCGATCGGGACTGGCTCCTACGAGCAGTACTTC.

The chain uses TRBV6-6 and TRBJ2-7; tentative D call: TRBD1 (6 bases). The CDR3 is 14 amino acids. Trimming left V 5 bases short and J 2 bases short, with 13 bases between. Germline values: CDR1 MNHNY, CDR2 SVGAGI (reference sequence). CDR3 DNA: TGTGCCAGCAGTCAGGGGATTAGGACCTACGAGCAGTACTTC. Translating it yields CASSQGIRTYEQYF.

This clone was counted a few times. V usage is TRBV28 and J usage is TRBJ2-6, with TRBD1 matching 9 bases. Germline V gene sequence: CDR1 MDHEN, CDR2 SYDVKM. The V and J ends lost 2 bases and 1 base, in that order; junction bases with no gene match: 6. The CDR3 covers 18 residues. The chain's CDR3 is CASSLMGQGPSGANVLTF. The CDR3 DNA follows: TGTGCCAGCAGTTTAATGGGACAGGGCCCTTCTGGGGCCAACGTCCTGACTTTC. The complete variable domain, with remaining parts taken from reference TRBV28 and TRBJ2-6, reads DVKVTQSSRYLVKRTGEKVFLECVQDMDHENMFWYRQDPGLGLRLIYFSYDVKMKEKGDIPEGYSVSREKKERFSLILESASTNQTSMYLCASSLMGQGPSGANVLTFGAGSRLTVL.

The chain combines TRBV7-3 with TRBJ2-1; 7 bases align to TRBD1. CDR3 length: 16 amino acids. CDR1 and CDR2 from the germline V gene are SGHTA and FQGTGA. Losses at the gene ends were 2 bases for V and 9 bases for J; bases not matched to a gene: 13. CDR3 in DNA: TGTGCCAGCAGCTTATACAGACAGGGTAGACACGGTGAGCAGTTCTTC. Encoded protein: CASSLYRQGRHGEQFF.

The chain has TRBV28 and TRBJ1-3; TRBD1 might be the D (6 bases). The length of the CDR3 is 11 residues. The germline gives CDR1 MDHEN, CDR2 SYDVKM. V lost 6 bases and J lost 9, with 9 bases in between. In DNA, the CDR3 is TGTGCCAGCAGCTGGGGGCTCACCATATATTTT. This codes for CASSWGLTIYF.

The genes are TRBV19 and TRBJ2-1; TRBD1 agrees at 8 bases. Germline CDR1 and CDR2: LNHDA and SQIVND (reference sequence). The CDR3 is 20 amino acids. The V segment lost 6 bases and the J segment 4 bases; nucleotides outside the gene matches: 23. The CDR3 loop is CASSAKDRALSLGSYNEQFF. For the CDR3, the DNA is TGTGCCAGTAGCGCCAAGGACAGGGCCCTATCACTGGGATCATACAATGAGCAGTTCTTC. The full variable domain, in which reference TRBV19 and TRBJ2-1 provide the parts outside the CDR3, is DGGITQSPKYLFRKEGQNVTLSCEQNLNHDAMYWYRQDPGQGLRLIYYSQIVNDFQKGDIAEGYSVSREKKESFPLTVTSAQKNPTAFYLCASSAKDRALSLGSYNEQFFGPGTRLTVL.

The chain employs TRBV6-1 and TRBJ1-1; D is unclear. Per the germline V gene, CDR1 is MNHNS and CDR2 is SASEGT. This CDR3 comprises 13 residues. V lost 10 bases to trimming and J lost 1 base, with 13 bases between them. CDR3 nucleotides: TGTGCCACCCAGGTGGAGGGGAACACTGAAGCTTTCTTT. It encodes CATQVEGNTEAFF.

The V call is TRBV6-5, the J call TRBJ2-1; 7 nucleotides agree with TRBD2. Germline CDR1 and CDR2: MNHEY and SVGAGI. V was clipped by 3 bases and J by 1 base; unmatched bases: 6. This CDR3 has 16 residues. The CDR3 coding sequence is TGTGCCAGCAGTTATGCGGGGGTAGGGTCCTACAATGAGCAGTTCTTC. It yields the protein CASSYAGVGSYNEQFF.